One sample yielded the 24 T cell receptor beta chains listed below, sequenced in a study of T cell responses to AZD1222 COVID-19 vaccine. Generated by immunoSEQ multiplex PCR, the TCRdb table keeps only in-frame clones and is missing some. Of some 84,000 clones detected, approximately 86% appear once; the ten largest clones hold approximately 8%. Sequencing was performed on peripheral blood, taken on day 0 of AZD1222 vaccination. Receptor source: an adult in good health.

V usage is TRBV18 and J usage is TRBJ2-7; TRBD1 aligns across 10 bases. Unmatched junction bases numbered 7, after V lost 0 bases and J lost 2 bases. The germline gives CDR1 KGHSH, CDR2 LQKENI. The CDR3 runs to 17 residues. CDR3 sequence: CASSPPGQGRGTYEQYF. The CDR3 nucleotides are TGTGCCAGCTCACCACCGGGACAGGGGAGAGGGACCTACGAGCAGTACTTC.

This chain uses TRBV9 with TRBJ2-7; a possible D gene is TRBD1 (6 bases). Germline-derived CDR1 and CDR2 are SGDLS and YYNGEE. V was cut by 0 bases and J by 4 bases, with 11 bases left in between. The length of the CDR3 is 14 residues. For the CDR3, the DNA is TGTGCCAGCAGCGTAGGGCAGGGGTGGTACGAGCAGTACTTC. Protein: CASSVGQGWYEQYF.

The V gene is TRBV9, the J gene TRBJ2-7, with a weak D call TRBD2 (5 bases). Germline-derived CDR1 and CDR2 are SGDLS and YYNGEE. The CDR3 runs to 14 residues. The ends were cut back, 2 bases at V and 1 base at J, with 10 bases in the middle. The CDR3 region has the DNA TGTGCCAGCAGCGTCGCGGACTTGTCCTACGAGCAGTACTTC. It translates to CASSVADLSYEQYF.

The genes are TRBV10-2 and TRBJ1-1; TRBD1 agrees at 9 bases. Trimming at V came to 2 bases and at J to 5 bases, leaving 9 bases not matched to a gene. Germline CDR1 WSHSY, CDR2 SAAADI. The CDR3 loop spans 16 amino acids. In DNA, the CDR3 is TGCGCCAGCAGTGAGGCTATCGGACAGGGGTTAACTGAAGCTTTCTTT. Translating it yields CASSEAIGQGLTEAFF.

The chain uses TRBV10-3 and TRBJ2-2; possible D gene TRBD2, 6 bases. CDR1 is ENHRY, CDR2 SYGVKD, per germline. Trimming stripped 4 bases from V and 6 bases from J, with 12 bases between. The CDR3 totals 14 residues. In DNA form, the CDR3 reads TGTGCCATCAGTGCGGGGGAATATCCCGGGGAGCTGTTTTTT. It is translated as CAISAGEYPGELFF.

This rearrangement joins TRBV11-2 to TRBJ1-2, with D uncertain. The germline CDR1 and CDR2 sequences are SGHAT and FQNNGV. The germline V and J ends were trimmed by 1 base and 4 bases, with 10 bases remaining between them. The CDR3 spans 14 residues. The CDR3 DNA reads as TGTGCCAGCAGCTTAGCACAGACCGGCTATGGCTACACCTTC. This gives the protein CASSLAQTGYGYTF.

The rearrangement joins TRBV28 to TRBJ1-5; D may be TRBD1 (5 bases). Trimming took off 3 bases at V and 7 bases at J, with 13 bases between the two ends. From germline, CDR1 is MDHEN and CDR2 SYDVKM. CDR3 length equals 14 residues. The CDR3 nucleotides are TGTGCCAGCAGTTTCGGGGACGGTGGGCAGCCCCAGCATTTT. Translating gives CASSFGDGGQPQHF.

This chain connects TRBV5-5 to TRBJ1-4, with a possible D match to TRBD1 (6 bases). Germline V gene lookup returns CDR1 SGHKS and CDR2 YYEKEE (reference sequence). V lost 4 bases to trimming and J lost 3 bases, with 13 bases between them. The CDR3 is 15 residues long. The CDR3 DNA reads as TGTGCCAGCAGCGCCCAGACAGGTCCTAATGAAAAACTGTTTTTT. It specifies CASSAQTGPNEKLFF.

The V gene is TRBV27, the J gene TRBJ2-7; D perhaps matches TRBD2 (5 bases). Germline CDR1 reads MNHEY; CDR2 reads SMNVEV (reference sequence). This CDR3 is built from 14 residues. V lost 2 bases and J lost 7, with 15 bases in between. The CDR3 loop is CASSLLARGWEQYF. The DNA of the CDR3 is TGTGCCAGCAGTTTACTGGCGCGAGGGTGGGAGCAGTACTTC.

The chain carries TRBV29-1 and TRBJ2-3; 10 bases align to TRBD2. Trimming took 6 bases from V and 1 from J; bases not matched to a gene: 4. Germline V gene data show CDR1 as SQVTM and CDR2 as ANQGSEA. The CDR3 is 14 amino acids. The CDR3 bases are TGCAGCGTCGCCGGGACTAGCGGCACAGATACGCAGTATTTT. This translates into CSVAGTSGTDTQYF.

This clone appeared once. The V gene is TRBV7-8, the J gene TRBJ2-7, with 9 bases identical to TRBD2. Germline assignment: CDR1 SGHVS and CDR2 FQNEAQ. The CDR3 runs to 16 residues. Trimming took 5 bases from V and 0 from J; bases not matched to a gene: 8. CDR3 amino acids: CASSPLSGGSSYEQYF. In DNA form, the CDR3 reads TGTGCCAGCAGCCCTTTAAGCGGGGGGAGCTCCTACGAGCAGTACTTC.

The DNA for the CDR3 is TGTGCCAGCAGTCCCGGAGGGGTCGGTGGCTACACCTTC. Protein: CASSPGGVGGYTF. V usage is TRBV6-6 and J usage is TRBJ1-2; possibly TRBD1 for D (5 bases). The length of the CDR3 is 13 residues. Trimming shortened V by 5 bases and J by 7 bases, and 14 bases separated the two germline ends. Per the germline V gene, CDR1 is MNHNY and CDR2 is SVGAGI (reference sequence).

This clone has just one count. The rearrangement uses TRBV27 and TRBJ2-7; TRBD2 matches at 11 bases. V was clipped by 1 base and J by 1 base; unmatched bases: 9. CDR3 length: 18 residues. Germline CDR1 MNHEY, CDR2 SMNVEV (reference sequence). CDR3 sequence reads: CASSLWASGRLASYEQYF. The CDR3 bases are TGTGCCAGCAGTTTATGGGCTAGCGGGAGGCTCGCGTCCTACGAGCAGTACTTC.

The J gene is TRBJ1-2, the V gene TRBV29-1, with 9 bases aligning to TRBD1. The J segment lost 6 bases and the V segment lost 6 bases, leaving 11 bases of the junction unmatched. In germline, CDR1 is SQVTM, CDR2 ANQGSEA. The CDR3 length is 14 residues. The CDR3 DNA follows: TGCAGCGTGGACCCCATTGACAGGGGGAATGGCTACACCTTC. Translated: CSVDPIDRGNGYTF. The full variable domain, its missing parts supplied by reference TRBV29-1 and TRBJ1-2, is SAVISQKPSRDICQRGTSLTIQCQVDSQVTMMFWYRQQPGQSLTLIATANQGSEATYESGFVIDKFPISRPNLTFSTLTVSNMSPEDSSIYLCSVDPIDRGNGYTFGSGTRLTVV.

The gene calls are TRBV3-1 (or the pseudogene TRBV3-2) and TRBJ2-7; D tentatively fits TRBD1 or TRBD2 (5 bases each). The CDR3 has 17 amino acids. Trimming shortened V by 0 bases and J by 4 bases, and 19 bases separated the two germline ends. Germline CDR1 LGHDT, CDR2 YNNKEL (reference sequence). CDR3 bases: TGTGCCAGCAGCCAAGATTCCAGGGCTAGCCCGCGGTACGAGCAGTACTTC. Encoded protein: CASSQDSRASPRYEQYF.

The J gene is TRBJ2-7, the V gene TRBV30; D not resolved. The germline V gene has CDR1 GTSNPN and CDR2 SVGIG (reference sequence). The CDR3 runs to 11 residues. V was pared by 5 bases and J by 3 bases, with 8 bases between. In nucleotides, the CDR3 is TGTGCCTGGTCCAGCAGCTACGAGCAGTACTTC. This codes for CAWSSSYEQYF.

CDR3 sequence (DNA): TGTGCCAGGGACCGTTTCGAGCAGTACTTC. Translation gives CARDRFEQYF. The rearrangement joins TRBV6-4 to TRBJ2-7; the D is unclear. Germline V lookup: CDR1 MRHNA, CDR2 SNTAGT. V lost 9 bases, J lost 6 bases, and 9 bases lay in between. This CDR3 has 10 residues.

DNA for the CDR3: TGCGCCAGCAGCACAACAGGGGGCGCACAGTACGAGCAGTACTTC. Encoded protein: CASSTTGGAQYEQYF. The chain is built from TRBV5-1 and TRBJ2-7, with 9 bases fitting TRBD1. With 4 bases clipped from V and 4 bases from J, the junction kept 9 bases outside the gene matches. Germline V gene lookup returns CDR1 SGHRS and CDR2 YFSETQ. The CDR3 has 15 residues. The complete variable domain, with remaining parts taken from reference TRBV5-1 and TRBJ2-7, reads KAGVTQTPRYLIKTRGQQVTLSCSPISGHRSVSWYQQTPGQGLQFLFEYFSETQRNKGNFPGRFSGRQFSNSRSEMNVSTLELGDSALYLCASSTTGGAQYEQYFGPGTRLTVT.

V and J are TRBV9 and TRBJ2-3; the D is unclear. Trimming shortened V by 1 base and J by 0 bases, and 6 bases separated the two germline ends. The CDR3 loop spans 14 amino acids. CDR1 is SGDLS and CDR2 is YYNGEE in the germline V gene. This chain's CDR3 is CASSVFSSTDTQYF. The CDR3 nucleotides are TGTGCCAGCAGCGTATTCAGTAGCACAGATACGCAGTATTTT.

The CDR3 sequence is CASSFARGSTEAFF. DNA of the CDR3: TGTGCCAGCAGCTTCGCAAGGGGCAGCACTGAAGCTTTCTTT. V and J are TRBV6-6 and TRBJ1-1; D possibly corresponds to TRBD1 (5 bases). The CDR3 contains 14 residues. The V and J ends lost 6 bases and 4 bases respectively, with 15 bases between them. CDR1 is MNHNY and CDR2 is SVGAGI in the germline V gene (reference sequence).

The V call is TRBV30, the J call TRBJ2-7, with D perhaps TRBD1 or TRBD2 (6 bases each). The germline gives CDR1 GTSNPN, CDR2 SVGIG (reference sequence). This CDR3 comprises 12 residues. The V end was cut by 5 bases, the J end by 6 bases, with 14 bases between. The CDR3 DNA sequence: TGTGCCTGGCGGGGGAAGGGGGGCGAGCAGTACTTC. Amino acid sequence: CAWRGKGGEQYF.

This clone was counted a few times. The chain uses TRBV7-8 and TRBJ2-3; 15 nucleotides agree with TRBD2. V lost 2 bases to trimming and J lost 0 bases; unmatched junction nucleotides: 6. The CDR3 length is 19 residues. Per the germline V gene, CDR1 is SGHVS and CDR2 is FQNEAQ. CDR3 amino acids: CASSLYPGLAGGSTDTQYF. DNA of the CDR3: TGTGCCAGCAGCTTATACCCGGGACTAGCGGGAGGAAGCACAGATACGCAGTATTTT. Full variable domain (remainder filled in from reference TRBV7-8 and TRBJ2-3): GAGVSQSPRYKVAKRGQDVALRCDPISGHVSLFWYQQALGQGPEFLTYFQNEAQLDKSGLPSDRFFAERPEGSVSTLKIQRTQQEDSAVYLCASSLYPGLAGGSTDTQYFGPGTRLTVL.

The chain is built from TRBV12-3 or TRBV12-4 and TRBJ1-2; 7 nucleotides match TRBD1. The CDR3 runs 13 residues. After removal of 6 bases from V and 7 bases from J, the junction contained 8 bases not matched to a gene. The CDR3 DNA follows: TGTGCCAGCAGGTCGACAGGGTTTCTTGGCTACACCTTC. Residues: CASRSTGFLGYTF.

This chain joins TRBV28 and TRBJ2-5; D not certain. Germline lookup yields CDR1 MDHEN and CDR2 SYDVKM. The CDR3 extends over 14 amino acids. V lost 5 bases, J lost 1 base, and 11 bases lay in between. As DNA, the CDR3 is TGTGCCAGCAGTCCCTCAGGAAGCCAAGAGACCCAGTACTTC. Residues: CASSPSGSQETQYF.